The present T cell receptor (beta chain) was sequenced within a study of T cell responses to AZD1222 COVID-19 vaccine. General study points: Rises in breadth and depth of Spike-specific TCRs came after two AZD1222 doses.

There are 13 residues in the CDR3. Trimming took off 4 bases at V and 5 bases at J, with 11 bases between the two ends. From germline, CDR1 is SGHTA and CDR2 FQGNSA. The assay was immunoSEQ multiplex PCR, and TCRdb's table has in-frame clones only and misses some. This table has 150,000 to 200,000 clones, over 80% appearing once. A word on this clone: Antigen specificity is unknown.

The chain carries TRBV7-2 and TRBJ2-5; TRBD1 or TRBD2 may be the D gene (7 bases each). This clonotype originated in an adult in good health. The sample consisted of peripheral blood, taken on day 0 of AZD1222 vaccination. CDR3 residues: CASSYQGGETQYF. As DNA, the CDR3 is TGTGCCAGCAGCTATCAGGGGGGGGAGACCCAGTACTTC. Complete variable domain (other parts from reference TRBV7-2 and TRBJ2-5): GAGVSQSPSNKVTEKGKDVELRCDPISGHTALYWYRQSLGQGLEFLIYFQGNSAPDKSGLPSDRFSAERTGGSVSTLTIQRTQQEDSAVYLCASSYQGGETQYFGPGTRLLVL.